The clone carrying this T cell receptor beta chain ranks as medium-sized. Its antigen is as yet unknown. TCRdb analysed the 5' RACE reads with MiXCR anew, one entry per CDR3 protein. The sample lists around 18,000 distinct CDR3 sequences; 69% were seen once. These data belong to a study of identical twins. In germline, CDR1 is SQVTM, CDR2 ANQGSEA. Deletions cut 3 bases from V and 6 bases from J, with 17 bases between. The CDR3 length is 14 residues. General study findings and limits: Models underestimated how often monozygotic twins shared out-of-frame TCR alpha. Fewer insertions characterized abundant cord blood beta clonotypes, whereas memory repertoires showed none.

The chain joins TRBV29-1 to TRBJ1-1, with a tentative D call TRBD1 (5 bases). This clonotype originated in a young woman in good health. This table probably holds off-target reads from a library built for another chain. Sample: memory (CD45RO+) T cells sorted from blood. The CDR3 region is CSVDPPDPRAEAFF. CDR3 bases: TGCAGCGTTGACCCGCCGGACCCCAGGGCTGAAGCTTTCTTT.